A selection of T cell receptor beta chains follows, all from one sample in a study of T-cell memory formation after mild COVID-19. TCRdb used MiXCR to reprocess the 5' RACE reads, holding one entry per CDR3 protein. In the table there are about 210,000 distinct CDR3 sequences, about 11% of which are singletons. The specimen was PBMCs or a T cell subset sorted from them (not recorded which). The receptors derive from a man aged 18 to 29 who had mild COVID-19 (a few samples of this study predate the infection). Cell type and time point are not known. Each CDR3 is given with its conserved first and last residue. Each record gives: J gene, D gene, clone size, V gene, CDR3 protein, CDR3 DNA. A D gene is named only where the DNA matches it firmly. Not every row has a clone size; where given, it reads once, few, many or a size class.

>TRBJ2-3|-|-|TRBV20-1
CSARDHSGPDTQYF
TGCAGTGCTAGAGATCATAGTGGACCAGATACGCAGTATTTT
>TRBJ2-1|TRBD2|-|TRBV7-8
CASSSGGRYNEQFF
TGTGCCAGCAGCTCGGGAGGGAGGTACAATGAGCAGTTCTTC
>TRBJ2-2|-|few|TRBV7-9
CASSIQQGGNTGELFF
TGTGCCAGCAGCATACAGCAGGGGGGCAACACCGGGGAGCTGTTTTTT
>TRBJ2-1|-|-|TRBV27
CASSFSGVDNEQFF
TGTGCCAGCAGTTTCTCCGGGGTGGACAATGAGCAGTTCTTC
>TRBJ1-1|-|-|TRBV5-4
CASSSETPYGTEAFF
TGTGCCAGCAGCTCCGAGACCCCCTATGGAACTGAAGCTTTCTTT
>TRBJ2-7|-|few|TRBV2
CASRVQTFSYEQYF
TGTGCCAGCAGGGTCCAGACGTTCTCCTACGAGCAGTACTTC
>TRBJ2-5|TRBD2|many|TRBV6-5
CASGEGRQETQYF
TGTGCCAGCGGGGAGGGGCGGCAAGAGACCCAGTACTTC
>TRBJ2-5|-|many|TRBV7-9
CASSSFRETQYF
TGTGCCAGCAGCTCTTTCCGGGAGACCCAGTACTTC
>TRBJ2-3|-|-|TRBV6-5
CASSAGGGGAADTQYF
TGTGCCAGCTCGGCAGGGGGCGGGGGGGCCGCAGATACGCAGTATTTT
>TRBJ1-2|-|few|TRBV5-4
CASSLDLGNYGYTF
TGTGCCAGCAGCTTGGACTTGGGAAACTATGGCTACACCTTC
>TRBJ1-1|-|-|TRBV11-2
CASRPGHFWDTEAFF
TGTGCCAGCAGACCGGGACATTTTTGGGACACTGAAGCTTTCTTT
>TRBJ1-2|-|few|TRBV5-1
CASSLGGHGYTF
TGCGCCAGCAGCTTAGGCGGGCACGGCTACACCTTC
>TRBJ2-1|TRBD1|-|TRBV7-3
CASSSKQGAPNEQFF
TGTGCCAGCAGCTCAAAACAGGGGGCCCCCAATGAGCAGTTCTTC
>TRBJ1-5|-|-|TRBV20-1
CSASQGPGQPQHF
TGCAGTGCTTCACAGGGTCCGGGCCAGCCCCAGCATTTT
>TRBJ2-5|-|few|TRBV6-1
CASSVLAGAETQYF
TGTGCCAGCAGTGTTTTGGCGGGGGCAGAGACCCAGTACTTC
>TRBJ2-1|-|many|TRBV5-1
CASSAIGRGGNEQFF
TGCGCCAGCAGCGCCATAGGAAGAGGCGGCAATGAGCAGTTCTTC
>TRBJ2-1|-|-|TRBV3-1
CASSQRRGTYNEQFF
TGTGCCAGCAGCCAAAGAAGGGGTACCTACAATGAGCAGTTCTTC
>TRBJ2-2|-|-|TRBV4-1
CASSLPGRIGELFF
TGCGCCAGCAGCCTTCCTGGACGGATCGGGGAGCTGTTTTTT
>TRBJ1-3|TRBD1|few|TRBV29-1
CSVSVGQGAGNTIYF
TGCAGCGTTTCAGTGGGACAGGGTGCTGGAAACACCATATATTTT
>TRBJ2-1|-|-|TRBV28
CASSLPGTQQFF
TGTGCCAGCAGTCTCCCCGGGACGCAGCAGTTCTTC
>TRBJ2-5|-|few|TRBV29-1
CSVVSQDQETQYF
TGCAGCGTTGTTTCGCAGGACCAAGAGACCCAGTACTTC
>TRBJ2-7|-|few|TRBV3-1
CASSLNSGSSYEQYF
TGTGCCAGCAGCCTCAACTCAGGAAGCTCCTACGAGCAGTACTTC
>TRBJ2-5|TRBD2|few|TRBV7-2
CASSPWTSGAETQYF
TGTGCCAGCAGCCCCTGGACTAGCGGGGCAGAGACCCAGTACTTC
>TRBJ2-5|-|-|TRBV7-2
CASSPYSETQYF
TGTGCCAGCAGCCCCTATAGCGAGACCCAGTACTTC
>TRBJ2-3|TRBD1|many|TRBV6-5
CASRVQGWADTQYF
TGTGCCAGCAGGGTACAGGGGTGGGCAGATACGCAGTATTTT
>TRBJ1-1|TRBD1|-|TRBV9
CASSEGQGGNTEAFF
TGTGCCAGCAGCGAGGGACAGGGGGGGAACACTGAAGCTTTCTTT
>TRBJ1-1|-|-|TRBV24-1
CATLSVNTEAFF
TGTGCCACCTTAAGTGTGAACACTGAAGCTTTCTTT
>TRBJ2-3|-|-|TRBV4-3
CASSQGMADTQYF
TGCGCCAGCAGCCAAGGGATGGCAGATACGCAGTATTTT
>TRBJ2-7|-|-|TRBV4-1
CASSQVLPYEQYF
TGCGCCAGCAGCCAAGTTCTCCCCTACGAGCAGTACTTC
>TRBJ1-5|TRBD1|-|TRBV19
CASKSAGGQGVSQPQHF
TGTGCCAGTAAATCTGCGGGGGGACAGGGAGTTTCTCAGCCCCAGCATTTT
>TRBJ2-3|-|-|TRBV23-1
CASSLPSYYSTDTQYF
TGCGCCAGCAGTCTCCCGAGTTATTACAGCACAGATACGCAGTATTTT
>TRBJ2-2|TRBD2|-|TRBV20-1
CSAAGGLTGELFF
TGCAGTGCGGCGGGGGGCTTAACAGGGGAGCTGTTTTTT
>TRBJ2-7|-|few|TRBV2
CAGQTETLTKADF
TGTGCCGGTCAGACAGAGACCCTTACGAAAGCGGACTTC
>TRBJ2-6|-|few|TRBV27
CASKPSNGQLSSGANVLTF
TGTGCCAGCAAACCCAGCAATGGACAGTTAAGCTCTGGGGCCAACGTCCTGACTTTC
>TRBJ2-2|-|-|TRBV30
CAWRPGPTQRANTGELFF
TGTGCCTGGAGGCCAGGACCTACCCAGAGGGCGAACACCGGGGAGCTGTTTTTT
>TRBJ2-5|-|-|TRBV7-8
CASSLMTEYQETQYF
TGTGCCAGCAGCTTAATGACAGAGTACCAAGAGACCCAGTACTTC
>TRBJ2-2|-|few|TRBV6-5
CASSYSGVSNTGELFF
TGTGCCAGCAGTTACTCAGGGGTGTCCAACACCGGGGAGCTGTTTTTT
>TRBJ1-1|-|few|TRBV18
CASSAVAWGGVF
TGTGCCAGCTCAGCGGTGGCTTGGGGGGGAGTCTTT
>TRBJ2-4|-|-|TRBV6-5
CASSYRPLAKNIQYF
TGTGCCAGCAGTTACCGACCACTAGCCAAAAACATTCAGTACTTC
>TRBJ2-3|-|few|TRBV5-6
CASSLGWGGTDTQYF
TGTGCCAGCAGCCTGGGATGGGGGGGCACAGATACGCAGTATTTT
>TRBJ2-3|TRBD2|-|TRBV7-2
CASSLRLAGGPITDTQYF
TGTGCCAGCAGCCTACGACTAGCGGGGGGGCCTATCACAGATACGCAGTATTTT
>TRBJ1-3|TRBD1|-|TRBV18
CASSYVAGTDGNTIYF
TGTGCCAGCTCGTACGTTGCAGGGACAGATGGAAACACCATATATTTT
>TRBJ1-1|TRBD1|few|TRBV7-6
CASSQLLGTGNTEAFF
TGTGCCAGCAGCCAACTTCTCGGGACAGGGAACACTGAAGCTTTCTTT
>TRBJ2-3|TRBD2|many|TRBV20-1
CSARTSGGADTQYF
TGCAGTGCTAGGACTAGCGGGGGCGCAGATACGCAGTATTTT
>TRBJ2-7|TRBD2|-|TRBV6-6
CATGLAGGPIEQYF
TGTGCCACTGGACTAGCGGGGGGGCCCATCGAGCAGTACTTC
>TRBJ2-3|TRBD2|few|TRBV20-1
CSATRIAGLTDTQYF
TGCAGTGCCACGCGGATAGCGGGGCTCACAGATACGCAGTATTTT